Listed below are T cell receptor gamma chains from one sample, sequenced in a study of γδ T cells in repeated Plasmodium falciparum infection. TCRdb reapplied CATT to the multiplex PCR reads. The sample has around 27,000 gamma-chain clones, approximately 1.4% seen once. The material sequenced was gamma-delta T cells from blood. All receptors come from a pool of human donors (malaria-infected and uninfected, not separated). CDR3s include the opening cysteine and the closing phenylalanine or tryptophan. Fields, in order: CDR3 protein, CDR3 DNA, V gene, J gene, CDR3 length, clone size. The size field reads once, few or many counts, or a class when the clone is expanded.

CALWEVRFHKKLF,TGTGCCTTGTGGGAGGTGCGGTTTCATAAGAAACTCTTT,TRGV9,TRGJ1/TRGJ2,13,medium-sized
CATWSRGYKKLF,TGTGCCACCTGGTCCAGGGGGTATAAGAAACTCTTT,TRGV4,TRGJ1/TRGJ2,12,many
CALWESAQYYYKKLF,TGTGCCTTGTGGGAGTCCGCCCAATATTATTATAAGAAACTCTTT,TRGV9,TRGJ1/TRGJ2,15,medium-sized
CALWEVPSYKKLF,TGTGCCTTGTGGGAGGTGCCGAGTTATAAGAAACTCTTT,TRGV9,TRGJ1/TRGJ2,13,medium-sized
CATWDGWFKIF,TGTGCCACCTGGGATGGTTGGTTCAAGATATTT,TRGV4,TRGJP1,11,medium-sized
CALWEVSGKKLF,TGTGCCTTGTGGGAGGTGAGTGGGAAGAAACTCTTT,TRGV9,TRGJ1/TRGJ2,12,medium-sized
CATWDLQTYSSDWIKTF,TGTGCCACCTGGGACCTACAGACGTATAGTAGTGATTGGATCAAGACGTTT,TRGV2,TRGJP2,17,medium-sized
CATWDYNYKKLF,TGTGCCACCTGGGATTATAATTATAAGAAACTCTTT,TRGV4,TRGJ1/TRGJ2,12,many
CATWDRPYGSYKKLF,TGTGCCACCTGGGACAGGCCTTACGGAAGTTATAAGAAACTCTTT,TRGV3,TRGJ1/TRGJ2,15,many
CATWDGLATQYYYKKLF,TGTGCCACCTGGGATGGGCTCGCAACACAATATTATTATAAGAAACTCTTT,TRGV4,TRGJ1/TRGJ2,17,many
CATWHLNYYKKLF,TGTGCCACCTGGCACTTGAATTATTATAAGAAACTCTTT,TRGV8,TRGJ1/TRGJ2,13,medium-sized
CATYYKKLF,TGTGCCACCTATTATAAGAAACTCTTT,TRGV8,TRGJ1/TRGJ2,9,many
CALWEGTTSYYKKLF,TGTGCCTTGTGGGAGGGGACGACGTCCTATTATAAGAAACTCTTT,TRGV9,TRGJ1/TRGJ2,15,many
CALWEKQQELGKKIKVF,TGTGCCTTGTGGGAGAAACAGCAAGAGTTGGGCAAAAAAATCAAGGTATTT,TRGV9,TRGJP,17,many
CATWDRTNYYKKLF,TGTGCCACCTGGGATAGAACGAATTATTATAAGAAACTCTTT,TRGV4,TRGJ1/TRGJ2,14,many
CATWDAKKKLF,TGTGCCACCTGGGACGCAAAGAAGAAACTCTTT,TRGV5,TRGJ1/TRGJ2,11,many
CATWDQNYYKKLF,TGTGCCACCTGGGACCAGAATTATTATAAGAAACTCTTT,TRGV2,TRGJ1/TRGJ2,13,medium-sized
CATWEASWNYKKLF,TGTGCCACCTGGGAGGCCTCTTGGAATTATAAGAAACTCTTT,TRGV3,TRGJ1/TRGJ2,14,many
CALWERHELGKKIKVF,TGTGCCTTGTGGGAGCGTCACGAGTTGGGCAAAAAAATCAAGGTATTT,TRGV9,TRGJP,16,many
CATWDKSSDWIKTF,TGTGCCACCTGGGACAAAAGTAGTGATTGGATCAAGACGTTT,TRGV3,TRGJP2,14,many
CALWEVGWSSDWIKTF,TGTGCCTTGTGGGAGGTGGGTTGGAGTAGTGATTGGATCAAGACGTTT,TRGV9,TRGJP2,16,medium-sized
CATWDGRTYYKKLF,TGTGCCACCTGGGATGGTCGTACTTATTATAAGAAACTCTTT,TRGV4,TRGJ1/TRGJ2,14,many
CATWDGSYTTGWFKIF,TGTGCCACCTGGGACGGGTCATATACCACTGGTTGGTTCAAGATATTT,TRGV2,TRGJP1,16,many
CATWDGPQYKKLF,TGTGCCACCTGGGACGGGCCGCAATATAAGAAACTCTTT,TRGV2,TRGJ1/TRGJ2,13,many
CATWSWIGYKKLF,TGTGCCACCTGGTCGTGGATAGGTTATAAGAAACTCTTT,TRGV4,TRGJ1/TRGJ2,13,many
CATWDRPGYKKLF,TGTGCCACCTGGGACAGGCCTGGTTATAAGAAACTCTTT,TRGV5,TRGJ1/TRGJ2,13,many
CALWALELGKKIKVF,TGTGCCTTGTGGGCTTTAGAGTTGGGCAAAAAAATCAAGGTATTT,TRGV9,TRGJP,15,many
CATWPPGYYKKLF,TGTGCCACCTGGCCCCCGGGGTATTATAAGAAACTCTTT,TRGV8,TRGJ1/TRGJ2,13,many
CATWDGPIYYKKLF,TGTGCCACCTGGGATGGGCCTATTTATTATAAGAAACTCTTT,TRGV4,TRGJ1/TRGJ2,14,many
CALWEVWLPYYKKLF,TGTGCCTTGTGGGAGGTGTGGCTCCCTTATTATAAGAAACTCTTT,TRGV9,TRGJ1/TRGJ2,15,medium-sized
CALWEVSSLIGKKLF,TGTGCCTTGTGGGAGGTCTCCAGTCTTATTGGTAAGAAACTCTTT,TRGV9,TRGJ1/TRGJ2,15,medium-sized
CATWDGPSSDWIKTF,TGTGCCACCTGGGACGGGCCGAGTAGTGATTGGATCAAGACGTTT,TRGV2,TRGJP2,15,many
CALWEVDKKLF,TGTGCCTTGTGGGAGGTGGATAAGAAACTCTTT,TRGV9,TRGJ1/TRGJ2,11,medium-sized
CATWDEDTTGWFKIF,TGTGCCACCTGGGATGAGGATACCACTGGTTGGTTCAAGATATTT,TRGV4,TRGJP1,15,many
CATWDGPSDWIKTF,TGTGCCACCTGGGACGGGCCCAGTGATTGGATCAAGACGTTT,TRGV2,TRGJP2,14,many
CALWEYIMLYYYKKLF,TGTGCCTTGTGGGAGTATATAATGCTTTATTATTATAAGAAACTCTTT,TRGV9,TRGJ1/TRGJ2,16,many
CAAWDGSKKLF,TGTGCCGCCTGGGACGGGTCGAAGAAACTCTTT,TRGV2,TRGJ1/TRGJ2,11,many
CATWDGPLYKKLF,TGTGCCACCTGGGACGGGCCATTGTATAAGAAACTCTTT,TRGV2,TRGJ1/TRGJ2,13,many
CALWEAATGELGKKIKVF,TGTGCCTTGTGGGAGGCTGCGACGGGAGAGTTGGGCAAAAAAATCAAGGTATTT,TRGV9,TRGJP,18,many
CALWEEPYYKKLF,TGTGCCTTGTGGGAGGAACCGTATTATAAGAAACTCTTT,TRGV9,TRGJ1/TRGJ2,13,many
CATWDGPLNKKLF,TGTGCCACCTGGGATGGGCCTTTAAATAAGAAACTCTTT,TRGV8,TRGJ1/TRGJ2,13,many
CATWDEFENYYKKLF,TGTGCCACCTGGGACGAGTTCGAGAATTATTATAAGAAACTCTTT,TRGV2,TRGJ1/TRGJ2,15,many
CATWDLDFTNYYKKLF,TGTGCCACCTGGGATTTGGACTTTACTAATTATTATAAGAAACTCTTT,TRGV8,TRGJ1/TRGJ2,16,many
CALWEMGRELGKKIKVF,TGTGCCTTGTGGGAGATGGGGCGAGAGTTGGGCAAAAAAATCAAGGTATTT,TRGV9,TRGJP,17,many
CALWEVLKLGKKIKVF,TGTGCCTTGTGGGAGGTGCTCAAGTTGGGCAAAAAAATCAAGGTATTT,TRGV9,TRGJP,16,medium-sized
CATWDSSDWIKTF,TGTGCCACCTGGGATAGTAGTGATTGGATCAAGACGTTT,TRGV8,TRGJP2,13,medium-sized
CALWERVKLF,TGTGCCTTGTGGGAGAGGGTGAAACTCTTT,TRGV9,TRGJ1/TRGJ2,10,medium-sized
CATWDGHRHKKLF,TGTGCCACCTGGGATGGTCATAGGCATAAGAAACTCTTT,TRGV4,TRGJ1/TRGJ2,13,many
CATWDVGWFKIF,TGTGCCACCTGGGATGTTGGTTGGTTCAAGATATTT,TRGV4,TRGJP1,12,many
CATWIRWFKIF,TGTGCCACCTGGATCCGTTGGTTCAAGATATTT,TRGV5,TRGJP1,11,many